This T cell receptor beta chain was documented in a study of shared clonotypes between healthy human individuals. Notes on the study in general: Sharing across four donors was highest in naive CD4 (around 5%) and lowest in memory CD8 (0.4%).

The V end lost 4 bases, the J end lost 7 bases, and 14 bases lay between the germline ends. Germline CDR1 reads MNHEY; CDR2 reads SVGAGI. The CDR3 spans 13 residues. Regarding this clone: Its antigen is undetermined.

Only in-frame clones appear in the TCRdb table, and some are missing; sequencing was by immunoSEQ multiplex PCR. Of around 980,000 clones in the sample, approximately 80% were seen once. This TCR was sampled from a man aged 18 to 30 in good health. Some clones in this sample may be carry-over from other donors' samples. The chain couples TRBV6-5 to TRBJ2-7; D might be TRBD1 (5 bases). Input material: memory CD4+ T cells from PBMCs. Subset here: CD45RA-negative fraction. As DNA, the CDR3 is TGTGCCAGCAGTTCTAGACAGCAAGGGGAGCAGTACTTC. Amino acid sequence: CASSSRQQGEQYF.